This TCR beta chain was identified during a study of cytomegalovirus exposure and HLA in healthy donors. In this sample, this clone turned up a few times. Its antigen is not identified. Whole-study findings and limits: Segments of the TCR beta V type were, in most cases, productive about 90% or about 30% of the time in an earlier analysis. Some TCR beta chains (roughly 160 of them) were listed as cytomegalovirus-associated.

The PCR was carried out with 60 Vbeta primers and 13 Jbeta primers. Sequencing was performed with immunoSEQ multiplex PCR; in TCRdb, only in-frame clones are kept and a portion is missing. The sample contains some 180,000 clones, 12% of which appear only once. CDR3 length: 14 residues. Germline V gene sequence: CDR1 SQVTM, CDR2 ANQGSEA. The V and J ends lost 5 bases and 7 bases, in that order; junction bases with no gene match: 8. The specimen sequenced was PBMCs. The source is a man between 50 and 59 years old in good health and CMV-seropositive. The chain combines TRBV29-1 with TRBJ2-1; 10 bases are a match to TRBD1. The CDR3 region is CSVSGTGVRNEQFF. CDR3 DNA: TGCAGCGTTTCCGGGACAGGGGTTCGGAATGAGCAGTTCTTC.